These 2 T cell receptor beta chains came from one sample sequenced in a study of blood T cell repertoires in COVID-19. TCRdb's table, derived via immunoSEQ multiplex PCR, lists solely in-frame clones and lacks some. Of 200,000 to 250,000 clones in the sample, roughly 84% were seen once. Sequenced: peripheral blood. The source of these receptors is a woman aged 45-65 years with acute or convalescent COVID-19.

The chain couples TRBV19 to TRBJ1-6, with TRBD1 matching 9 bases. V was pared by 10 bases and J by 7 bases, with 5 bases of the junction left unmatched. This CDR3 is built from 13 residues. Germline CDR1 LNHDA, CDR2 SQIVND (reference sequence). CDR3: CATSDRGNSPLHF. In DNA, the CDR3 is TGTGCCACTTCTGACAGGGGGAATTCACCCCTCCACTTT.

This chain links TRBV6-6 with TRBJ2-5; 10 bases line up with TRBD2. From germline, CDR1 is MNHNY and CDR2 SVGAGI (reference sequence). CDR3 length equals 16 residues. Losses at the gene ends were 4 bases for V and 2 bases for J; bases not matched to a gene: 7. This CDR3 is CASSSDSGGPQETQYF. The CDR3 DNA sequence: TGTGCCAGCAGTTCCGATAGCGGGGGGCCGCAAGAGACCCAGTACTTC.